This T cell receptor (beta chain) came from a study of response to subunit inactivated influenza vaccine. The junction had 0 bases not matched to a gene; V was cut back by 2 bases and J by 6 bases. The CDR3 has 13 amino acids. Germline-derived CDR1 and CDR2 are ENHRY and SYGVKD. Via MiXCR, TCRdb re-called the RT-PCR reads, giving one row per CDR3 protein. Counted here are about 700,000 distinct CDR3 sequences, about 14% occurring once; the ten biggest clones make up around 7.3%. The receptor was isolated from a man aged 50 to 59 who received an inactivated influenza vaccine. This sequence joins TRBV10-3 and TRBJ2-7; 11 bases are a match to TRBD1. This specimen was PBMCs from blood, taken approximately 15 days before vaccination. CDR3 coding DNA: TGTGCCATCAGTGAGGGGACAGGGGGCGAGCAGTACTTC. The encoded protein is CAISEGTGGEQYF.